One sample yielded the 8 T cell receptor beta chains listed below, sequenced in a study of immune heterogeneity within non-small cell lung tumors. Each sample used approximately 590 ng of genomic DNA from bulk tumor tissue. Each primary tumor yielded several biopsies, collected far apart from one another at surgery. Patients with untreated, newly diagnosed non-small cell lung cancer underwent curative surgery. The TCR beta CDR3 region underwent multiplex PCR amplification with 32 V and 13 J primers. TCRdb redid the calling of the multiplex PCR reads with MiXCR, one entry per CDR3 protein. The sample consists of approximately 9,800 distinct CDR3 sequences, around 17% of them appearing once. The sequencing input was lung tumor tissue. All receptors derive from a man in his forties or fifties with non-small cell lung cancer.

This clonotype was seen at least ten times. The CDR3 sequence is CASGGAGQGAAGELFF. CDR3 nucleotide sequence: TGTGCCAGCGGGGGAGCTGGACAGGGGGCCGCCGGGGAGCTGTTTTTT. The chain is built from TRBV28 and TRBJ2-2; TRBD1 agrees at 11 bases. Germline V lookup: CDR1 MDHEN, CDR2 SYDVKM. The CDR3 runs to 16 residues. V dropped 8 bases and J dropped 6; count of bases not matched to a gene: 11.

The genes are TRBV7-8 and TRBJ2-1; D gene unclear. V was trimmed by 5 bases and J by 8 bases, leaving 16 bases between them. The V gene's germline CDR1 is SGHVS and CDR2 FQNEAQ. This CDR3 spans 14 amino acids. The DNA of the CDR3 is TGTGCCAGCAGCCGCACTATCGGGCCGGATGAGCAGTTCTTC. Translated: CASSRTIGPDEQFF.

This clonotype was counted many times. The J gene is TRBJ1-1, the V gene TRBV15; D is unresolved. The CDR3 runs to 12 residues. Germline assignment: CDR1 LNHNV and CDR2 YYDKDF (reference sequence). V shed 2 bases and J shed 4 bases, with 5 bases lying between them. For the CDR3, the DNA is TGTGCCACCAGCAGATCGGGCACTGAAGCTTTCTTT. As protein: CATSRSGTEAFF.

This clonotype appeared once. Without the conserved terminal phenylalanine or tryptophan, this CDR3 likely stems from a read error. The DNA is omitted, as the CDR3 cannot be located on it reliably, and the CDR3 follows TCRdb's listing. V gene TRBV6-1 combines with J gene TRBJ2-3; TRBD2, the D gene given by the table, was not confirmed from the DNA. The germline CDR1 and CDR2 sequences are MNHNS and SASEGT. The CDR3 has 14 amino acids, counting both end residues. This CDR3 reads CASSESGYEQYFGP.

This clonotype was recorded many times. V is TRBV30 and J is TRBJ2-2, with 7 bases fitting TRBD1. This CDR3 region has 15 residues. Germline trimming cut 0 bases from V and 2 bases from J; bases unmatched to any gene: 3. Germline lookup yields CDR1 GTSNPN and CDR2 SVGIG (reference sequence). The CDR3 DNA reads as TGTGCCTGGAGTGTTGGGGACAGAAACACCGGGGAGCTGTTTTTT. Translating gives CAWSVGDRNTGELFF.

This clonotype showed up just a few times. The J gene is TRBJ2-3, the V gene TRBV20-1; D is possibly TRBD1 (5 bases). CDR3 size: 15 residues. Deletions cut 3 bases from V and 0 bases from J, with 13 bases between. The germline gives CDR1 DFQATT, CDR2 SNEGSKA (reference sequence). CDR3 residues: CSASPLTASTDTQYF. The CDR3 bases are TGCAGTGCTAGCCCGCTGACAGCTAGCACAGATACGCAGTATTTT.

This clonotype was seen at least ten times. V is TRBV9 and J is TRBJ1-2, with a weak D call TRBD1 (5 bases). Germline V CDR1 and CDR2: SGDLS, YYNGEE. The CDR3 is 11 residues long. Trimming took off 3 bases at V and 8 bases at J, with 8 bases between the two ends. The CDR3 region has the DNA TGTGCCAGCAGCGCAGGGTCCGGCTACACCTTC. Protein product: CASSAGSGYTF.

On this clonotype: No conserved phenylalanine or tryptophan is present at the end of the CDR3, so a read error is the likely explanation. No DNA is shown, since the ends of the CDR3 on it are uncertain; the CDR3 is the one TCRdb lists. The CDR3 loop reads CASRSQRLAGEYEQYFGP. This sequence joins TRBV6-2 or TRBV6-3 and TRBJ2-3; the D call of TRBD2 is as the table states it, not checked on the DNA. The V gene's germline CDR1 is MNHEY and CDR2 SVGEGT. The CDR3 has 18 residues if both end residues are counted.